The 8 T cell receptor beta chains presented below share a single source sample, sequenced in a study of OX40 agonist ivuxolimab in advanced cancers. TCRdb's copy holds only in-frame clones and misses some; the assay was immunoSEQ multiplex PCR. The table includes some 35,000 clones, under 90% detected once. The specimen comprised CD4+ or CD8+ T cells sorted from blood, sampled in a trial of the OX40 agonist ivuxolimab. The receptors were gathered from an adult with an advanced solid tumor such as melanoma, head and neck, liver or kidney cancer.

This chain links TRBV9 with TRBJ1-2; no firm D call. With 3 bases removed from V and 4 bases from J, the gap between germline ends came to 10 bases. Germline-derived CDR1 and CDR2 are SGDLS and YYNGEE. CDR3 size: 13 residues. The CDR3: CASSGSGSYGYTF. The CDR3 nucleotides are TGTGCCAGCAGCGGGTCGGGCAGCTATGGCTACACCTTC.

The chain joins TRBV28 to TRBJ2-7; D ambiguous. CDR3 size: 9 residues. Germline V CDR1 and CDR2: MDHEN, SYDVKM. Trimming pared 8 bases from V and 3 bases from J, leaving 2 bases between. CDR3 sequence: CASRYEQYF. In DNA, the CDR3 is TGTGCCAGCCGCTACGAGCAGTACTTC.

This chain connects TRBV11-2 to TRBJ2-7, with no clear D. There are 12 residues in the CDR3. Trimming pared 6 bases from V and 3 bases from J, leaving 9 bases between. CDR1 and CDR2 (germline): SGHAT, FQNNGV. This chain's CDR3 is CASSPTVYEQYF. As DNA, the CDR3 is TGTGCCAGCAGTCCTACGGTCTACGAGCAGTACTTC. Combining the CDR3 with reference TRBV11-2 and TRBJ2-7 gives the whole variable domain EAGVAQSPRYKIIEKRQSVAFWCNPISGHATLYWYQQILGQGPKLLIQFQNNGVVDDSQLPKDRFSAERLKGVDSTLKIQPAKLEDSAVYLCASSPTVYEQYFGPGTRLTVT.

V gene TRBV18 combines with J gene TRBJ1-1; tentative D call: TRBD1 (5 bases). Per germline, CDR1 KGHSH and CDR2 LQKENI. The V end was cut by 1 base, the J end by 1 base, with 10 bases between. The CDR3 is 15 amino acids. The DNA of the CDR3 is TGTGCCAGCTCACCACAAACGGGGACGAACACTGAAGCTTTCTTT. Its protein is CASSPQTGTNTEAFF. The complete variable domain, with remaining parts taken from reference TRBV18 and TRBJ1-1, reads NAGVMQNPRHLVRRRGQEARLRCSPMKGHSHVYWYRQLPEEGLKFMVYLQKENIIDESGMPKERFSAEFPKEGPSILRIQQVVRGDSAAYFCASSPQTGTNTEAFFGQGTRLTVV.

This chain links TRBV4-1 with TRBJ1-3; D gene unclear. Germline V gene data show CDR1 as MGHRA and CDR2 as YSYEKL. Trimming removed 1 base at V and 2 bases at J, with 9 bases between. The CDR3 length is 15 residues. The CDR3 DNA sequence: TGCGCCAGCAGCCAAGTAACGAGTCCTGGAAACACCATATATTTT. Translation: CASSQVTSPGNTIYF.

CDR3 region: CATKLSGANVLTF. CDR3 bases: TGTGCCACTAAATTATCTGGGGCCAACGTCCTGACTTTC. The chain links TRBV27 to TRBJ2-6; D is undetermined. V dropped 10 bases and J dropped 1 base, with 8 bases sitting between them. The germline V gene encodes CDR1 MNHEY and CDR2 SMNVEV (reference sequence). This CDR3 has 13 amino acids.

This clone was observed once. CDR3 region: CASSLILGEVNIQYF. CDR3 DNA: TGTGCCAGCAGCTTAATTCTGGGGGAGGTTAACATTCAGTACTTC. The gene calls are TRBV7-9 and TRBJ2-4; tentatively, D is TRBD2 (6 bases). CDR3 size: 15 residues. Per the germline V gene, CDR1 is SEHNR and CDR2 is FQNEAQ (reference sequence). Trimming shortened V by 2 bases and J by 7 bases, and 15 bases separated the two germline ends.

The rearrangement links TRBV7-9 to TRBJ2-2; 12 bases match TRBD2. This CDR3 comprises 16 residues. J was trimmed by 1 base and V by 7 bases; bases with no gene match: 4. Germline CDR1 SEHNR, CDR2 FQNEAQ (reference sequence). The CDR3 here is CASKGTSGRNTGELFF. The CDR3 DNA is TGTGCCAGCAAGGGGACTAGCGGGCGGAACACCGGGGAGCTGTTTTTT.